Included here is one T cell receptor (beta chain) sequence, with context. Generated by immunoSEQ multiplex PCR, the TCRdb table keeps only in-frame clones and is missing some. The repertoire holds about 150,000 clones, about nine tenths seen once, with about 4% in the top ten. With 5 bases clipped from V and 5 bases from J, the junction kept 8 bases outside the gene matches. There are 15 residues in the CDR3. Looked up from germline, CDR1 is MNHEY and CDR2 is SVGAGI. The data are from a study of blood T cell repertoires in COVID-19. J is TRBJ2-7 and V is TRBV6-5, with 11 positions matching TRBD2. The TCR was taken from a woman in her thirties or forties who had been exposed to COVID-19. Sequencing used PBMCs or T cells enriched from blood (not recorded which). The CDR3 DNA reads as TGTGCCAGCAGTCCGTTAGCGGGGGGGCCCCACGAGCAGTACTTC. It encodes CASSPLAGGPHEQYF.